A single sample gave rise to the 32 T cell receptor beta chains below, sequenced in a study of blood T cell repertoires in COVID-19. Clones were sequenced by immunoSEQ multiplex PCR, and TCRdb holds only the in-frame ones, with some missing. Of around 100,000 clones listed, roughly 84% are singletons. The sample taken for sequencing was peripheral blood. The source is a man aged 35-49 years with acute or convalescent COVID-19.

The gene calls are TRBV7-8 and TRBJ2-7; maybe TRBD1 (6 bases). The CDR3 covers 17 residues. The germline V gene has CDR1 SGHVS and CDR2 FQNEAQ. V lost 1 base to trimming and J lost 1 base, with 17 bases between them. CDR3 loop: CASSLGGKGHPSYEQYF. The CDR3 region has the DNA TGTGCCAGCAGCTTAGGGGGGAAGGGACACCCGTCCTACGAGCAGTACTTC. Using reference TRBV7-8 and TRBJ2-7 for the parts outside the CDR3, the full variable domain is GAGVSQSPRYKVAKRGQDVALRCDPISGHVSLFWYQQALGQGPEFLTYFQNEAQLDKSGLPSDRFFAERPEGSVSTLKIQRTQQEDSAVYLCASSLGGKGHPSYEQYFGPGTRLTVT.

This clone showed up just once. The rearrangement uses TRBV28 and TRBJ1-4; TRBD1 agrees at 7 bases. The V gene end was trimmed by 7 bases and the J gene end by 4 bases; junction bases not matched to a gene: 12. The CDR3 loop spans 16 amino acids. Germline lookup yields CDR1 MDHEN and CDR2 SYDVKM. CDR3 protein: CASKSPTGNGNEKLFF. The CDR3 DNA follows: TGTGCCAGCAAAAGCCCGACAGGGAACGGTAATGAAAAACTGTTTTTT.

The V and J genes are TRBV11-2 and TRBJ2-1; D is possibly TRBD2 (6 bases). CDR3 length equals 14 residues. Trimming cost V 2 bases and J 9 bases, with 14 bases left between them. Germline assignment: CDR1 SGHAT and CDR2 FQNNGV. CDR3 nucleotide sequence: TGTGCCAGCAGCTTATTCGGCGGGGATGTTGAGCAGTTCTTC. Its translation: CASSLFGGDVEQFF.

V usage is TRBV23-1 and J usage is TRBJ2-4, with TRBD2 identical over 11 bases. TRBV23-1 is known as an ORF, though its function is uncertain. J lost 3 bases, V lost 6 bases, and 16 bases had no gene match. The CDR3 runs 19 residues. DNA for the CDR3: TGCGCCAGCAGCGCCGGAGCAGGGGCTAGCGGGAGGTTCAAAAACATTCAGTACTTC. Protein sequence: CASSAGAGASGRFKNIQYF.

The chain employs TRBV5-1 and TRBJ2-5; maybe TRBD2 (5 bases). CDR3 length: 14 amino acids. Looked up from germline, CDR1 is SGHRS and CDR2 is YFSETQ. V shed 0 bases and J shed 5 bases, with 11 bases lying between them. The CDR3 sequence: CASSLDAGWETQYF. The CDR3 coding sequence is TGCGCCAGCAGCTTGGATGCGGGTTGGGAGACCCAGTACTTC.

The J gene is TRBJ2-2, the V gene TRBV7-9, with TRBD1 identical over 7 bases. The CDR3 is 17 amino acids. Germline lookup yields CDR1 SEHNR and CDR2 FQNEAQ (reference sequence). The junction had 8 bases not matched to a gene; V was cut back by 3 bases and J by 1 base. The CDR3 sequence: CASSFPGTALNTGELFF. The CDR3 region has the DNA TGTGCCAGCAGCTTCCCGGGGACAGCCCTGAACACCGGGGAGCTGTTTTTT.

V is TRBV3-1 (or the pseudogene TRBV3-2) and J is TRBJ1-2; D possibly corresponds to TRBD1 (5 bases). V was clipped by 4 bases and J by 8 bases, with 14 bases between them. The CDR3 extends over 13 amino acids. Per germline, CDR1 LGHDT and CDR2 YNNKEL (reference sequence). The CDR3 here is CASSPRLGQGYTF. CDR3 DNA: TGTGCCAGCAGCCCCCGGTTGGGGCAGGGCTACACCTTC.

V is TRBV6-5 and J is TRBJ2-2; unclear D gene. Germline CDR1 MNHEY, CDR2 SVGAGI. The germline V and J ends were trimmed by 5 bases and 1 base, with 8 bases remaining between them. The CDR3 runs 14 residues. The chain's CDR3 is CASSPRQNTGELFF. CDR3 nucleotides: TGTGCCAGCAGTCCGAGACAGAACACCGGGGAGCTGTTTTTT.

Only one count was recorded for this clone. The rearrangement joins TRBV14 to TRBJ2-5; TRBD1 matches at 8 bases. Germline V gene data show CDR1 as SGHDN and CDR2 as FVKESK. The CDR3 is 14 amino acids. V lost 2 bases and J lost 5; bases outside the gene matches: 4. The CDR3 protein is CASSQQTGAETQYF. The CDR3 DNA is TGTGCCAGCAGCCAACAGACAGGGGCGGAGACCCAGTACTTC.

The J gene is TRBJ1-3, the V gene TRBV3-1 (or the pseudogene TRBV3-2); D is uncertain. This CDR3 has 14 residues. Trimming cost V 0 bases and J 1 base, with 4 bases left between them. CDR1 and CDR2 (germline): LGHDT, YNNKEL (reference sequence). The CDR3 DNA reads TGTGCCAGCAGCCAAGACAGGTCTGGAAACACCATATATTTT. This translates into CASSQDRSGNTIYF.

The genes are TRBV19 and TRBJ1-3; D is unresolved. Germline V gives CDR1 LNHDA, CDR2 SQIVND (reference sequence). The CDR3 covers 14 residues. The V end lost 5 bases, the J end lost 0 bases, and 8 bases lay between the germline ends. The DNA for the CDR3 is TGTGCCAGTAGTCGGGGAGCCTCTGGAAACACCATATATTTT. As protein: CASSRGASGNTIYF. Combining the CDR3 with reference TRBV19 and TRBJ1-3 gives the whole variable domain DGGITQSPKYLFRKEGQNVTLSCEQNLNHDAMYWYRQDPGQGLRLIYYSQIVNDFQKGDIAEGYSVSREKKESFPLTVTSAQKNPTAFYLCASSRGASGNTIYFGEGSWLTVV.

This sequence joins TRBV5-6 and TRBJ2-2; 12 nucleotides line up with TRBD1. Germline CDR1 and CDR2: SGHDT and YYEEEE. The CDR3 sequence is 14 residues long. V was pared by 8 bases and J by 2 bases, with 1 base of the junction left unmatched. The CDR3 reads CARGQGANTGELFF. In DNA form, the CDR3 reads TGTGCCAGGGGACAGGGGGCAAACACCGGGGAGCTGTTTTTT.

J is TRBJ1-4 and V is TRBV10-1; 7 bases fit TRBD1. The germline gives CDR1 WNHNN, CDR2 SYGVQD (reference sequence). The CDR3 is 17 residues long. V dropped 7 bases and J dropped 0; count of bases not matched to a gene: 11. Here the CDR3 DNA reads TGCGCCAGCACCGCCCTCCGACAGGGAGCAACTAATGAAAAACTGTTTTTT. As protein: CASTALRQGATNEKLFF.

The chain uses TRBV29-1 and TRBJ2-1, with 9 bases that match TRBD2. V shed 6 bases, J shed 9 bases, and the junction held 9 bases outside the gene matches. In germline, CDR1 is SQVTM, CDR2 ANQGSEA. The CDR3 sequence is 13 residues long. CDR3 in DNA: TGCAGCGTCCCCTCCCTAGCGGGGAGTGAGCAGTTCTTC. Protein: CSVPSLAGSEQFF.

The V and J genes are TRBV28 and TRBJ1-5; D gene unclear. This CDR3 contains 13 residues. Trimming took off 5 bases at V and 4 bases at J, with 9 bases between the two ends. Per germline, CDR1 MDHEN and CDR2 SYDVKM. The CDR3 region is CASSAIRNQPQHF. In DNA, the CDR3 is TGTGCCAGCAGTGCCATCAGGAATCAGCCCCAGCATTTT. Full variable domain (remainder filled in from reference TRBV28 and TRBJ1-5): DVKVTQSSRYLVKRTGEKVFLECVQDMDHENMFWYRQDPGLGLRLIYFSYDVKMKEKGDIPEGYSVSREKKERFSLILESASTNQTSMYLCASSAIRNQPQHFGDGTRLSIL.

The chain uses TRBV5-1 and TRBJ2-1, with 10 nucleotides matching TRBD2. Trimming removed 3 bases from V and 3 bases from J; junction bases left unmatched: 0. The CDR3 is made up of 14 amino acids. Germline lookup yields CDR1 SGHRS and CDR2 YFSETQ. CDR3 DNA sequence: TGCGCCAGCAGCTGGACTAGCGGCTACAATGAGCAGTTCTTC. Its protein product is CASSWTSGYNEQFF.

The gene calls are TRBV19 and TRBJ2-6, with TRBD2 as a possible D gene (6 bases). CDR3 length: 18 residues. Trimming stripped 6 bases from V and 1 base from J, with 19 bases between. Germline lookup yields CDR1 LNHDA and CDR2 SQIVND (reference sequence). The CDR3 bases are TGTGCCAGTAGGTCAGGGAGGCAGGAGGTATCTGGGGCCAACGTCCTGACTTTC. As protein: CASRSGRQEVSGANVLTF.

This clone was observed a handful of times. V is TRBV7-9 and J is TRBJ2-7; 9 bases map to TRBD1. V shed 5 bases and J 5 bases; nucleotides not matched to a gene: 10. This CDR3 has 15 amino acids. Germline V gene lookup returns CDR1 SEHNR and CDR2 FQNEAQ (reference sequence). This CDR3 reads CASSPRPGQGHEQYF. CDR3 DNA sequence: TGTGCCAGCAGCCCAAGACCGGGACAGGGCCACGAGCAGTACTTC. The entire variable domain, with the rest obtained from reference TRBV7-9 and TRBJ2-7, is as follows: DTGVSQNPRHKITKRGQNVTFRCDPISEHNRLYWYRQTLGQGPEFLTYFQNEAQLEKSRLLSDRFSAERPKGSFSTLEIQRTEQGDSAMYLCASSPRPGQGHEQYFGPGTRLTVT.

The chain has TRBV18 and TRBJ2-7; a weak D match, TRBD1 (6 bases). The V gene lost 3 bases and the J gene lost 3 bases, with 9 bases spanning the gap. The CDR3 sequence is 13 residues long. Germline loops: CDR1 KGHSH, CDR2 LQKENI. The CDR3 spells CASSPRGGYEQYF. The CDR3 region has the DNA TGTGCCAGCTCACCCAGGGGTGGCTACGAGCAGTACTTC.

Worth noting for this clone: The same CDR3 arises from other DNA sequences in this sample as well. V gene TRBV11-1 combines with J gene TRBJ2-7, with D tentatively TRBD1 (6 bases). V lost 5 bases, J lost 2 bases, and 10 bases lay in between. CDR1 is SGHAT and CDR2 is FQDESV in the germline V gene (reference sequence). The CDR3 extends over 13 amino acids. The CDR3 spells CASSLDRPYEQYF. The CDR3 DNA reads TGTGCCAGCAGCCTAGACAGGCCCTACGAGCAGTACTTC.

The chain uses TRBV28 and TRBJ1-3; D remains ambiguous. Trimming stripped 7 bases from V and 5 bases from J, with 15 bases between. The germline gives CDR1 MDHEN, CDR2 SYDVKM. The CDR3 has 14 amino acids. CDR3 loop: CASTNGVRRNTIYF. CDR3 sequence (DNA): TGTGCCAGCACGAACGGAGTTCGGCGAAACACCATATATTTT.

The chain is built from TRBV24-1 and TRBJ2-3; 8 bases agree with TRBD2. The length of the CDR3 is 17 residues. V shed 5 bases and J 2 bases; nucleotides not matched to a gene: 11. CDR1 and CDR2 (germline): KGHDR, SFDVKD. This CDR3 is CATSGRGTRLFTDTQYF. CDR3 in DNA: TGTGCCACCAGTGGACGCGGGACTAGACTGTTCACAGATACGCAGTATTTT.

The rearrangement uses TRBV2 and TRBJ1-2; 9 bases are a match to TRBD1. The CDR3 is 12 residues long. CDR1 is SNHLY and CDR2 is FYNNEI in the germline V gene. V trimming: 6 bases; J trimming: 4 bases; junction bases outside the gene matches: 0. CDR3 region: CASRGQGYGYTF. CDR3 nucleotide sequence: TGTGCCAGCAGGGGACAGGGCTATGGCTACACCTTC. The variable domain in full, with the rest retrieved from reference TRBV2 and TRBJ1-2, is EPEVTQTPSHQVTQMGQEVILRCVPISNHLYFYWYRQILGQKVEFLVSFYNNEISEKSEIFDDQFSVERPDGSNFTLKIRSTKLEDSAMYFCASRGQGYGYTFGSGTRLTVV.

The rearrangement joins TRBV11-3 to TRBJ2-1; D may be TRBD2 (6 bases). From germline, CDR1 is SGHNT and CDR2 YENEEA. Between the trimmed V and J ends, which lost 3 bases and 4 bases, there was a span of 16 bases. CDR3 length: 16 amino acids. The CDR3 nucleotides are TGTGCCAGCAGCTTTGGAGGGACGGGGGTTTACAATGAGCAGTTCTTC. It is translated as CASSFGGTGVYNEQFF.

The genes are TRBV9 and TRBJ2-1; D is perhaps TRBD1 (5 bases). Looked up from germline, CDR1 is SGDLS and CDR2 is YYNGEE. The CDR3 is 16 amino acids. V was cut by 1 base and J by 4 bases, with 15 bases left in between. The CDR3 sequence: CASSVRLGRLYNEQFF. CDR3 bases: TGTGCCAGCAGCGTAAGGTTGGGGCGGTTATACAATGAGCAGTTCTTC. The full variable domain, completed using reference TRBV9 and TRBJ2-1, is DSGVTQTPKHLITATGQRVTLRCSPRSGDLSVYWYQQSLDQGLQFLIQYYNGEERAKGNILERFSAQQFPDLHSELNLSSLELGDSALYFCASSVRLGRLYNEQFFGPGTRLTVL.

The CDR3 DNA follows: TGTGCCAGCAGTGAAGCGGCTAGCGGGGCCCCTGAGCAGTTCTTC. Translation: CASSEAASGAPEQFF. J is TRBJ2-1 and V is TRBV6-1; the match to TRBD2 covers 9 bases. Per the germline V gene, CDR1 is MNHNS and CDR2 is SASEGT. The J segment lost 9 bases and the V segment lost 0 bases, leaving 6 bases of the junction unmatched. CDR3 size: 15 residues.

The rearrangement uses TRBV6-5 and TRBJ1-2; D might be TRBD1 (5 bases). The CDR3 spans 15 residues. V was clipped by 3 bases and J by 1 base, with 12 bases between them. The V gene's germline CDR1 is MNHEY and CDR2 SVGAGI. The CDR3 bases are TGTGCCAGCAGTTATGAGGCAGGGCGTAACTATGGCTACACCTTC. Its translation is CASSYEAGRNYGYTF.

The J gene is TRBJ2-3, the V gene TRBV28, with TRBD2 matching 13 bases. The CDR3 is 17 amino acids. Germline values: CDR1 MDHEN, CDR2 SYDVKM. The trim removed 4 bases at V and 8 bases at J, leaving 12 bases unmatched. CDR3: CASSSYGTSGTRGTQYF. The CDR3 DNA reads TGTGCCAGCAGTTCCTACGGGACTAGCGGGACTCGTGGTACGCAGTATTTT.

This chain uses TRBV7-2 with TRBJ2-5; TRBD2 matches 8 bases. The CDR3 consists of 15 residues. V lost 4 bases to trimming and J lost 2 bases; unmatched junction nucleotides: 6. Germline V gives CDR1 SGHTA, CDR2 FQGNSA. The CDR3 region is CASSSDAGGQETQYF. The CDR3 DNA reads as TGTGCCAGCAGCTCTGATGCGGGGGGACAAGAGACCCAGTACTTC.

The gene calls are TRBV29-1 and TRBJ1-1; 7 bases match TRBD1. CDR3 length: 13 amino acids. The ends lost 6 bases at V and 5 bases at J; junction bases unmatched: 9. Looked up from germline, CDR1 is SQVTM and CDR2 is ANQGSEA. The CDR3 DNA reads TGCAGCGTCGCCCGGGACAGCAGGACTGAAGCTTTCTTT. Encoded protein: CSVARDSRTEAFF.

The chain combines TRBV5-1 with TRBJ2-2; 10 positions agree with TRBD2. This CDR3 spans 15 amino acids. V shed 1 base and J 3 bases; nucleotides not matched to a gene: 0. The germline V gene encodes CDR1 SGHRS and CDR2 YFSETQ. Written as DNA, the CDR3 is TGCGCCAGCAGCTTGACTAGCGGGGACACCGGGGAGCTGTTTTTT. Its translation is CASSLTSGDTGELFF.

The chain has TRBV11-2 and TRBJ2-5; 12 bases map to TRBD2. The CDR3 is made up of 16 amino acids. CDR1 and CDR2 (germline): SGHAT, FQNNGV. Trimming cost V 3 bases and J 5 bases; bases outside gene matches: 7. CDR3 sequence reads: CASSFKLAGGRETQYF. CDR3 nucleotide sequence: TGTGCCAGCAGCTTCAAACTAGCGGGGGGTCGGGAGACCCAGTACTTC.